This T cell receptor (beta chain) was captured by sequencing in a study of T cell responses to AZD1222 COVID-19 vaccine. Study-level background: Second doses at about 4 or about 12 weeks were pooled.

Germline V CDR1 and CDR2: LNHDA, SQIVND (reference sequence). Unmatched junction bases numbered 2, after V lost 3 bases and J lost 4 bases. CDR3 length equals 15 residues. Worth noting for this clone: Its antigen remains unknown.

Method: immunoSEQ multiplex PCR; TCRdb's copy keeps in-frame clones and lacks some. The sample contains approximately 190,000 clones, roughly 93% of which appear only once. Whole-study findings and limits: Across the whole spike, CD4 TCRs peaked at regions 160-218 and 743-854. The donors showed a predominance of white British ancestry and of females, with possible underestimation of clonal diversity. Nearly half of unique spike-specific TCRs reportedly avoided B.1.351 and B.1.1.7 mutated regions.

Sequences were derived from peripheral blood, sampled on day 0 of AZD1222 vaccination. The chain links TRBV19 to TRBJ2-2, with 10 bases matching TRBD1. This TCR was sampled from an adult in good health. Here the CDR3 reads CASSMGQGSTGELFF. CDR3 in DNA: TGTGCCAGTAGTATGGGACAGGGGTCCACCGGGGAGCTGTTTTTT.